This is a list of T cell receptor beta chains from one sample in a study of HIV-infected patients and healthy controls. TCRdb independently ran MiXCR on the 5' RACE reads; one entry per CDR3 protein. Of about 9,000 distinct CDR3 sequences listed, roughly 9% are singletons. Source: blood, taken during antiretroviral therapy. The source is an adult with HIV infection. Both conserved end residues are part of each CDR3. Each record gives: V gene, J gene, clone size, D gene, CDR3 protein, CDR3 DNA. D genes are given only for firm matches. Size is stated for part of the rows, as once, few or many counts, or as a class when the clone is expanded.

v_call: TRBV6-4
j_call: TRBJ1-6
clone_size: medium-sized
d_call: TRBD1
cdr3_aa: CASSRDRGSGSPLHF
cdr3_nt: TGTGCCAGCAGTCGGGACAGGGGCTCCGGTTCACCCCTCCACTTT

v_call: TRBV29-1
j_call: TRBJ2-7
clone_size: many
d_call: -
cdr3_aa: CSARTGYAYEQYF
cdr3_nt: TGCAGCGCCCGTACAGGGTACGCCTACGAGCAGTACTTC

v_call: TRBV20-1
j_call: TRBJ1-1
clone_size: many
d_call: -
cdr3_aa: CSVMNPGRPEEAFF
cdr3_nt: TGCAGTGTGATGAACCCGGGACGGCCGGAGGAAGCTTTCTTT

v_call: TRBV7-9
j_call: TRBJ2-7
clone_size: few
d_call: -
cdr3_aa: CASSSQVSYEQYF
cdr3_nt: TGTGCCAGCAGCTCGCAAGTTTCCTACGAGCAGTACTTC

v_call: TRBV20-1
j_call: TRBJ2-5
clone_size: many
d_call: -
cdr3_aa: CSARELAFGETQYF
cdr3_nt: TGCAGTGCTAGGGAATTGGCCTTCGGCGAGACCCAGTACTTC

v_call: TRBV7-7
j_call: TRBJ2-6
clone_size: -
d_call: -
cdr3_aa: CASSPRSGANVLTF
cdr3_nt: TGTGCCAGCAGCCCTCGATCTGGGGCCAACGTCCTGACTTTC

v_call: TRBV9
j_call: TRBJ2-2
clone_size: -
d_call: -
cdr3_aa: CASSVYENTGELFF
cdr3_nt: TGTGCCAGCAGCGTTTATGAGAACACCGGGGAGCTGTTTTTT

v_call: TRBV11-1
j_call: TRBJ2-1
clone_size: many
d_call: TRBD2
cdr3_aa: CASSAATSGGSWYEQFF
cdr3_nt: TGTGCCAGCAGCGCGGCGACTAGCGGGGGGTCGTGGTATGAGCAGTTCTTC

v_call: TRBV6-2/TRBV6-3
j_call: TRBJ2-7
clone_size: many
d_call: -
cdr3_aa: CASSLTSGGLGGEQYF
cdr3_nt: TGTGCCAGCAGCCTCACGTCCGGGGGACTCGGGGGTGAGCAGTACTTC

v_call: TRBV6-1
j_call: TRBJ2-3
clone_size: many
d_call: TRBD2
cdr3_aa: CASSEVDSGGRDTQYF
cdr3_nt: TGTGCCAGCAGTGAAGTCGATAGCGGGGGCCGGGATACGCAGTATTTT

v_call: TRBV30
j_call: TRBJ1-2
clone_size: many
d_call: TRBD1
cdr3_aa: CAWKGQGAYGYTF
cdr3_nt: TGTGCCTGGAAGGGACAGGGGGCGTATGGCTACACCTTC

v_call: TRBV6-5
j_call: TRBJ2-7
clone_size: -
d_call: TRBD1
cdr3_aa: CASSPRQGSYEQYF
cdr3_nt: TGTGCCAGCAGCCCCCGACAGGGCTCCTACGAGCAGTACTTC

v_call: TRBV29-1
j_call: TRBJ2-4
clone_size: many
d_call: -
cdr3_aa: CSVDIQGYIQYF
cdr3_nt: TGCAGCGTTGATATCCAGGGGTACATTCAGTACTTC

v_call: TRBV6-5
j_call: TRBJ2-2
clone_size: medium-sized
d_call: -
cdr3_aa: CASSYWGGGYGTGELFF
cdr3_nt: TGTGCCAGCAGTTACTGGGGAGGGGGCTATGGCACCGGGGAGCTGTTTTTT

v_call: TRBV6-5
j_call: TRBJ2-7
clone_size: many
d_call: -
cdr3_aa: CASSYQGRRYEQYF
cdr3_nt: TGTGCCAGCAGTTACCAGGGGCGCAGGTACGAGCAGTACTTC

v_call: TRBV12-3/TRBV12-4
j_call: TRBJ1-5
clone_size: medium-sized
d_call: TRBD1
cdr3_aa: CASSFLTGGQPQHF
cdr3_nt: TGTGCCAGCAGTTTTCTGACAGGGGGTCAGCCCCAGCATTTT

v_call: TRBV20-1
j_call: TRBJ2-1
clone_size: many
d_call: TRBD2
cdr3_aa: CSASSLAGGRYNEQFF
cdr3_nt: TGCAGTGCTAGTAGTCTAGCGGGGGGACGCTACAATGAGCAGTTCTTC

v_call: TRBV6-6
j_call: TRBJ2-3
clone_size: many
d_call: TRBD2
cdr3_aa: CASSPISGSMTDTQYF
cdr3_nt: TGTGCCAGCAGCCCGATTAGCGGGAGTATGACAGATACGCAGTATTTT

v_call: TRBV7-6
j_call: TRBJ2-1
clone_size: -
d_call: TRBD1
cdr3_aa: CASSSGTGVFNEQFF
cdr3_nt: TGTGCCAGCAGCTCCGGGACAGGGGTCTTCAATGAGCAGTTCTTC

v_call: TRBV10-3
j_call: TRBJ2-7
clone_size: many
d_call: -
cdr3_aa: CAISESPGYEQYF
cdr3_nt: TGTGCCATCAGTGAGTCACCCGGATACGAGCAGTACTTC

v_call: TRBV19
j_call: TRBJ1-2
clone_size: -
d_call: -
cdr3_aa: CASSHGEPGYTF
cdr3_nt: TGTGCCAGTAGCCATGGAGAGCCGGGCTACACCTTC

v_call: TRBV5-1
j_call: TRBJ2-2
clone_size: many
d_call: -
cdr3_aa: CASSLEGNTGELFF
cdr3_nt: TGCGCCAGCAGCTTGGAGGGGAACACCGGGGAGCTGTTTTTT

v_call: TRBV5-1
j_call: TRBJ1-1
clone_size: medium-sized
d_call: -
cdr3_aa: CASSSTGGRAFF
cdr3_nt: TGCGCCAGCAGCAGCACCGGGGGTCGAGCTTTCTTT